In its sample, the clone carrying this T cell receptor (beta chain) was seen a few times. Several immunoSEQ plates held equal portions of the genomic DNA taken from each subset. Ten immunoSEQ deep assay plates served to sequence unsorted PBMC DNA. Data came from immunoSEQ multiplex PCR; TCRdb stores just in-frame clones and leaves some out. The top ten hold around 12% of the sample, which has about half a million clones, approximately 82% seen once. This specimen belongs to a study of shared clonotypes between healthy human individuals. Germline CDR1 is SGHNT and CDR2 is YYREEE (reference sequence). This CDR3 region has 13 residues. The V gene lost 3 bases and the J gene lost 0 bases, with 6 bases spanning the gap.

Source material: PBMCs. The source of this sequence is a woman aged 40-49 years in good health. Some clones in this sample may be carry-over from other donors' samples. The chain couples TRBV5-4 to TRBJ1-1; D call uncertain. Written as DNA, the CDR3 is TGTGCCAGCAGCTCTTCGGTGAACACTGAAGCTTTCTTT. As protein: CASSSSVNTEAFF.